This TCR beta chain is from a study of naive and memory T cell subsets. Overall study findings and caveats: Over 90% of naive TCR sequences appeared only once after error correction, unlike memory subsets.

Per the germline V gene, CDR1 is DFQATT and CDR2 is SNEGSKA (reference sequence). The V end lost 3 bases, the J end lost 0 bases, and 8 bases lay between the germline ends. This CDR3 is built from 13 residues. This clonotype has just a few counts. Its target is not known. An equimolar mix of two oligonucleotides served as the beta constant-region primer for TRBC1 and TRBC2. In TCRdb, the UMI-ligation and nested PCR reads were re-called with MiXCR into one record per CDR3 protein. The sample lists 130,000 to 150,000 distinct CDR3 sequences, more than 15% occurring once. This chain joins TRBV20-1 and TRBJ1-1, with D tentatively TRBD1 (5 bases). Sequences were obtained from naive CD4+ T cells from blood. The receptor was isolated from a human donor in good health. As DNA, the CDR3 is TGCAGTGCTAGCGGACACTTGAACACTGAAGCTTTCTTT. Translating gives CSASGHLNTEAFF.